One and the same sample provided the 10 T cell receptor beta chains below, sequenced in a study of blood T cell repertoires in COVID-19. TCRdb keeps only in-frame clones here, not all; method: immunoSEQ multiplex PCR. The sample holds a few hundred thousand clones, about 86% seen once. The sequenced sample consisted of PBMCs or T cells enriched from blood (not recorded which). These receptors all stem from a woman in her thirties or forties with acute COVID-19.

The rearrangement links TRBV29-1 to TRBJ2-7, with TRBD1 matching over 7 bases. Trimming took 6 bases from V and 3 from J; bases not matched to a gene: 8. The CDR3 runs to 13 residues. The germline V gene encodes CDR1 SQVTM and CDR2 ANQGSEA. The CDR3 here is CSVRGQTNYEQYF. CDR3 DNA sequence: TGCAGCGTCCGGGGACAGACCAACTACGAGCAGTACTTC.

The chain uses TRBV27 and TRBJ2-1; 9 positions match TRBD2. CDR1 MNHEY and CDR2 SMNVEV come from the germline V gene (reference sequence). Germline trimming cut 4 bases from V and 7 bases from J; bases unmatched to any gene: 5. This CDR3 has 14 residues. The CDR3 region is CASSSRLAVNEQFF. In nucleotides, the CDR3 is TGTGCCAGCAGTTCTAGACTAGCGGTTAATGAGCAGTTCTTC.

The J gene is TRBJ1-2, the V gene TRBV5-1; D possibly corresponds to TRBD1 (6 bases). With 4 bases removed from V and 0 bases from J, the gap between germline ends came to 16 bases. The germline gives CDR1 SGHRS, CDR2 YFSETQ. The CDR3 contains 16 residues. Here the CDR3 DNA reads TGCGCCAGCAGCCCCCTTCCGACAGGAACTAACTATGGCTACACCTTC. Translating it yields CASSPLPTGTNYGYTF.

CDR3 coding DNA: TGTGCCAGCAGTGAAGTATCCGAGACCCAGTACTTC. Protein: CASSEVSETQYF. This chain uses TRBV6-1 with TRBJ2-5, with D unresolved. Trimming left V 1 base short and J 5 bases short, with 5 bases between. The germline V gene encodes CDR1 MNHNS and CDR2 SASEGT. This CDR3 contains 12 residues.

This clone turned up a few times. The CDR3 here is CASSKLAGRHTGELFF. The CDR3 nucleotides are TGTGCCAGCAGCAAGCTAGCGGGGCGACACACCGGGGAGCTGTTTTTT. This chain links TRBV3-1 (or the pseudogene TRBV3-2) with TRBJ2-2; TRBD2 aligns across 9 bases. The germline CDR1 and CDR2 sequences are LGHDT and YNNKEL (reference sequence). Trimming removed 5 bases from V and 3 bases from J; junction bases left unmatched: 7. The CDR3 is 16 amino acids.

This chain uses TRBV6-5 with TRBJ1-2; TRBD1 is a possible D gene (6 bases). The CDR3 is made up of 16 amino acids. Between the trimmed V and J ends, which lost 2 bases and 2 bases, there was a span of 15 bases. Germline CDR1 and CDR2: MNHEY and SVGAGI. CDR3 nucleotides: TGTGCCAGCAGTTACGACTTCCGGACAGTGAACTATGGCTACACCTTC. This gives the protein CASSYDFRTVNYGYTF.

V is TRBV7-2 and J is TRBJ2-3, with D possibly being TRBD2 (5 bases). Germline CDR1 is SGHTA and CDR2 is FQGNSA. The CDR3 contains 15 residues. The germline V and J ends were trimmed by 5 bases and 3 bases, with 15 bases remaining between them. CDR3 in amino acids: CASSPPGSLTDTQYF. The CDR3 DNA reads as TGTGCCAGCAGCCCCCCGGGGAGTTTAACAGATACGCAGTATTTT.

The genes are TRBV18 and TRBJ1-1, with a possible D match to TRBD1 (5 bases). The CDR3 covers 13 residues. Germline values: CDR1 KGHSH, CDR2 LQKENI. V gave up 3 bases and J gave up 9 bases, with 14 bases separating them. The CDR3 is CASSPIQQAQAFF. CDR3 nucleotide sequence: TGTGCCAGCTCACCGATACAACAGGCCCAAGCTTTCTTT.

This clone was observed a single time. J is TRBJ1-1 and V is TRBV5-1; D is unresolved. V was shortened by 0 bases and J by 7 bases, with 13 bases between the two germline ends. This CDR3 region has 14 residues. Looked up from germline, CDR1 is SGHRS and CDR2 is YFSETQ. Here the CDR3 reads CASSLGHPVGEAFF. CDR3 nucleotides: TGCGCCAGCAGCTTGGGACATCCGGTCGGTGAAGCTTTCTTT.

The count of this clone is one. This sequence joins TRBV6-5 and TRBJ1-5, with D tentatively TRBD1 (6 bases). Germline V gene sequence: CDR1 MNHEY, CDR2 SVGAGI. The CDR3 contains 15 residues. Trimming removed 0 bases from V and 2 bases from J, with 8 bases in between. In nucleotides, the CDR3 is TGTGCCAGCAGTTACTCGTGGACAGGCAATCAGCCCCAGCATTTT. It specifies CASSYSWTGNQPQHF.